This T cell receptor beta chain was profiled in a study of shared clonotypes between healthy human individuals. Whole-study results and caveats: Naive subsets typically showed greater estimated richness than memory subsets.

Naive CD8 isolation took CD45RO-negative cells positively selected for CCR7 and excluded terminally differentiated effector memory CD45RA+ cells. Donors, healthy HIV-negative adults, lacked recent acute infections or vaccinations. V was shortened by 6 bases and J by 4 bases, with 7 bases between the two germline ends. The CDR3 has 11 amino acids. Germline V gene sequence: CDR1 SQVTM, CDR2 ANQGSEA. The method was immunoSEQ multiplex PCR; TCRdb's version includes in-frame clones alone and lacks a portion of them. The table includes roughly 770,000 clones, roughly 96% detected once. Concerning this clone itself: The target antigen is unknown.

The sequencing sample was made of naive CD8+ T cells sorted from blood. The receptor's source is a man in his thirties or forties in good health. The chain uses TRBV29-1 and TRBJ2-1, with no clear D. The DNA of the CDR3 is TGCAGCGTCCAGTTTTACAATGAGCAGTTCTTC. Translating it yields CSVQFYNEQFF.